The present TCR beta chain was sequenced within a study of blood T cell repertoires in COVID-19. On the study more broadly: T cells, B-cell-depleted T cells, or PBMCs supplied cDNA or gDNA.

The germline V gene has CDR1 LGHDT and CDR2 YNNKEL (reference sequence). J was trimmed by 5 bases and V by 1 base; bases with no gene match: 2. The CDR3 spans 15 residues. Categorization into cohorts depended on clinical history that participants reported. How the authors handled the data: Cell counts per sample came from amplifying reference gene primers. The data were produced by immunoSEQ multiplex PCR, yet TCRdb's version contains in-frame clones alone and is incomplete. D and trimming were read from the DNA, whereas the V and J calls and clone size are those reported in that table. The sample records about 220,000 clones, around 90% being singletons.

This chain links TRBV3-1 (or the pseudogene TRBV3-2) with TRBJ2-3; 11 nucleotides line up with TRBD2. Material for sequencing was PBMCs or T cells enriched from blood (not recorded which). The source is a woman between 45 and 65 years old with acute COVID-19. The CDR3 is CASSQVAGGVDTQYF. CDR3 coding DNA: TGTGCCAGCAGCCAAGTAGCGGGAGGGGTAGATACGCAGTATTTT.